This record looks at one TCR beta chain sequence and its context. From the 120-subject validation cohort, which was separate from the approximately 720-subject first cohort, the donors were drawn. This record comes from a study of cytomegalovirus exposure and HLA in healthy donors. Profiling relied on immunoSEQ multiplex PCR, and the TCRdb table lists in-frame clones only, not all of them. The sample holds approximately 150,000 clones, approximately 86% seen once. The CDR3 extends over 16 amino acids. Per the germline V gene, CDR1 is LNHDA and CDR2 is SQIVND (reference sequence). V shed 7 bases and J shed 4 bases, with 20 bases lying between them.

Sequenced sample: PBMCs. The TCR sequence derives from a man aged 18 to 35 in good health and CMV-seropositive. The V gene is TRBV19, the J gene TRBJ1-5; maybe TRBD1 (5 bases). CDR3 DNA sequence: TGTGCCAGTACCTCTCCGACGGGACTTGCAAATCAGCCCCAGCATTTT. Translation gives CASTSPTGLANQPQHF.